This T cell receptor beta chain was obtained from a study of shared T cell receptors in the human thymus. Measured with immunoSEQ multiplex PCR; TCRdb has only the in-frame clones, and not every one. In the table there are over 650,000 clones, about 89% of which are singletons. This CDR3 comprises 18 residues. Germline V gives CDR1 SGHTA, CDR2 FQGNSA. Germline trimming cut 5 bases from V and 0 bases from J; bases unmatched to any gene: 13. These data also featured in a second study, about human thymus T cells. That study reports: Corrective cardiac operations yielded the resected thymus tissue. Related work found strong thymic repertoire overlap between unrelated individuals.

The rearrangement uses TRBV7-2 and TRBJ2-1; 7 bases line up with TRBD1. The TCR comes from a boy under two years old with a congenital heart defect. Sequenced material: thymocytes. The CDR3 loop is CASSLTRGQKSSYNEQFF. CDR3 DNA: TGTGCCAGCAGCCTAACACGGGGACAGAAGAGCTCCTACAATGAGCAGTTCTTC. Together with reference TRBV7-2 and TRBJ2-1, the CDR3 gives the full variable domain: GAGVSQSPSNKVTEKGKDVELRCDPISGHTALYWYRQSLGQGLEFLIYFQGNSAPDKSGLPSDRFSAERTGGSVSTLTIQRTQQEDSAVYLCASSLTRGQKSSYNEQFFGPGTRLTVL.